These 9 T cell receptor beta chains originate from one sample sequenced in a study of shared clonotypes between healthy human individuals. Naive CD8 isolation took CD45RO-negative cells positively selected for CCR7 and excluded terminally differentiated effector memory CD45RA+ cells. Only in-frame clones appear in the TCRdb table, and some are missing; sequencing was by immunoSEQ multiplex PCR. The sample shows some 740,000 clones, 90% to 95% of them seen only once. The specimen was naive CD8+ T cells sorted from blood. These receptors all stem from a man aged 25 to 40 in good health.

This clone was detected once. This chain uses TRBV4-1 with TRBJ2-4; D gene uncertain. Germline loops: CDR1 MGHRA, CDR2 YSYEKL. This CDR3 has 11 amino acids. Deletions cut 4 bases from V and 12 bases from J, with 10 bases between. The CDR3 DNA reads TGCGCCAGCAGCCTCCAAGGAGATCAGTACTTC. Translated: CASSLQGDQYF.

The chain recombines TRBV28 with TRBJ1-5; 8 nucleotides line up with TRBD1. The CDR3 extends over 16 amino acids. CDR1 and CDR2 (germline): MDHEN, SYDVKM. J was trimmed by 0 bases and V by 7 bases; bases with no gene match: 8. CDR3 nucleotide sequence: TGTGCCAGCACAGGACAGGGAACATATAGCAATCAGCCCCAGCATTTT. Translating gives CASTGQGTYSNQPQHF.

The CDR3 sequence: CASSPTGETETQYF. CDR3 in DNA: TGTGCCAGCAGCCCTACAGGGGAAACTGAGACCCAGTACTTC. The J gene is TRBJ2-5, the V gene TRBV7-9, with 7 positions matching TRBD1. The CDR3 covers 14 residues. Germline-derived CDR1 and CDR2 are SEHNR and FQNEAQ (reference sequence). Losses at the gene ends were 5 bases for V and 5 bases for J; bases not matched to a gene: 8.

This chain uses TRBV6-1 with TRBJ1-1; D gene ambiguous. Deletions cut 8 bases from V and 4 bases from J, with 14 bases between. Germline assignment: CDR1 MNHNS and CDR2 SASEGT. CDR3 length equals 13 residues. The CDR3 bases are TGTGCCAGCGGCAGGATCACGGTCACTGAAGCTTTCTTT. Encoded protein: CASGRITVTEAFF.

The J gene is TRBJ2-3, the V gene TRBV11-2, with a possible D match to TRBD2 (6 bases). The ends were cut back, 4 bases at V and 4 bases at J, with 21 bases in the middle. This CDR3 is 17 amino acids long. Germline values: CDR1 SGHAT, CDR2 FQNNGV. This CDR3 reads CASSSQQLSSVADTQYF. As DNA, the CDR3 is TGTGCCAGCAGCTCCCAACAGCTGTCTAGCGTCGCAGATACGCAGTATTTT.

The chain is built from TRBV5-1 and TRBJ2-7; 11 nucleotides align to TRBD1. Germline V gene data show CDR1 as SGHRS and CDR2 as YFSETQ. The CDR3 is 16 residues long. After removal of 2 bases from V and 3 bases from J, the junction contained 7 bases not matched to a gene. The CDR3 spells CASSFTSGTGGYEQYF. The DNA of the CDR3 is TGCGCCAGCAGCTTCACCTCCGGGACAGGGGGCTACGAGCAGTACTTC.

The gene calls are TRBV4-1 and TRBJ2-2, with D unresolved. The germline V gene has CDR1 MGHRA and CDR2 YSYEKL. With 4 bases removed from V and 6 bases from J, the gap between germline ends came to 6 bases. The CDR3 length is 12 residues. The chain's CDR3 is CASSLRPGELFF. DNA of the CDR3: TGCGCCAGCAGCCTCCGGCCCGGGGAGCTGTTTTTT.

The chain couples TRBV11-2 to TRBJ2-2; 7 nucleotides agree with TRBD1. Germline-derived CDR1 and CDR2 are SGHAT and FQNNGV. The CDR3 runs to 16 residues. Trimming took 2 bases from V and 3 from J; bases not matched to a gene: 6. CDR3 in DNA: TGTGCCAGCAGCTTAAGGGACAGTCGAGACACCGGGGAGCTGTTTTTT. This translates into CASSLRDSRDTGELFF.

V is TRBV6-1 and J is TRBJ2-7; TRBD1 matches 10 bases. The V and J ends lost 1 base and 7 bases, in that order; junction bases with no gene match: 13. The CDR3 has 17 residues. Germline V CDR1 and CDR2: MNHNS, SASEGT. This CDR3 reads CASSEVIGGQGKGEQYF. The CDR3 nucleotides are TGTGCCAGCAGTGAAGTAATAGGGGGACAGGGGAAAGGAGAGCAGTACTTC.